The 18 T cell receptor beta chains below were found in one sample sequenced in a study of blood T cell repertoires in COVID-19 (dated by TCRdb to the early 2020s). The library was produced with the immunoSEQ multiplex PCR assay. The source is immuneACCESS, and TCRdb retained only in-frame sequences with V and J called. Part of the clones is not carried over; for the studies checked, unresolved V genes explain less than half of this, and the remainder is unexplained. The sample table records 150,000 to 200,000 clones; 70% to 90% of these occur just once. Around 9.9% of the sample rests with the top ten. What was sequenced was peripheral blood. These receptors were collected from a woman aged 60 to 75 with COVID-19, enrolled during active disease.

The CDR3 nucleotides are TGTGCCAGCAGGGCCGTGTCAAGGGGCAATGAGCAGTTCTTC. This translates into CASRAVSRGNEQFF. V and J are TRBV7-8 and TRBJ2-1, with a weak D call TRBD1 (5 bases). V shed 6 bases and J shed 6 bases, with 15 bases lying between them. The germline gives CDR1 SGHVS, CDR2 FQNEAQ. CDR3 length: 14 amino acids.

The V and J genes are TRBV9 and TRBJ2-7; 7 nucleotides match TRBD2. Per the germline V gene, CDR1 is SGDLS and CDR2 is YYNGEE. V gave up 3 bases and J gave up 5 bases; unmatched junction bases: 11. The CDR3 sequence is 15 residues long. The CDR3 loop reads CASSASGGRADEQYF. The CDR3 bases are TGTGCCAGCAGCGCGTCCGGAGGGAGGGCGGACGAGCAGTACTTC.

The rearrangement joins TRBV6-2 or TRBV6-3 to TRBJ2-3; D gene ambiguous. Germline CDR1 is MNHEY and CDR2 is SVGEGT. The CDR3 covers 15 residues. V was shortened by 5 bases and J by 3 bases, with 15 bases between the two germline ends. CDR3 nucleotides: TGTGCCAGCAGTATTACCCCCTTAGAGACAGATACGCAGTATTTT. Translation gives CASSITPLETDTQYF.

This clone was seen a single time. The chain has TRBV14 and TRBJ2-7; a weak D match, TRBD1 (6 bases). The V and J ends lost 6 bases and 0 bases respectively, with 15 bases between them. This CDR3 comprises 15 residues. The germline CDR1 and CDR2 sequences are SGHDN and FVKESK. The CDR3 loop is CASSPTGRFSYEQYF. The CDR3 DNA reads TGTGCCAGCAGTCCTACAGGGCGATTCTCCTACGAGCAGTACTTC.

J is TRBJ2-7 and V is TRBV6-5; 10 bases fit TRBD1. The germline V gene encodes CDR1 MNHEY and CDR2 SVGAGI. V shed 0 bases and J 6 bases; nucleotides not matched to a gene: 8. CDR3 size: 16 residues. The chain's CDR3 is CASSYSTGTGVPEQYF. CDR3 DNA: TGTGCCAGCAGTTACTCAACCGGGACAGGGGTTCCCGAGCAGTACTTC.

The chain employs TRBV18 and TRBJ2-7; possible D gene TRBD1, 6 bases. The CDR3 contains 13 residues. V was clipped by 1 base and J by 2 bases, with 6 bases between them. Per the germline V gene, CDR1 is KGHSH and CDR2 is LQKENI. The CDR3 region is CASSPQGAYEQYF. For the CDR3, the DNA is TGTGCCAGCTCACCACAGGGGGCCTACGAGCAGTACTTC. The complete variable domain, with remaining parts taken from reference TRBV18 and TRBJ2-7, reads NAGVMQNPRHLVRRRGQEARLRCSPMKGHSHVYWYRQLPEEGLKFMVYLQKENIIDESGMPKERFSAEFPKEGPSILRIQQVVRGDSAAYFCASSPQGAYEQYFGPGTRLTVT.

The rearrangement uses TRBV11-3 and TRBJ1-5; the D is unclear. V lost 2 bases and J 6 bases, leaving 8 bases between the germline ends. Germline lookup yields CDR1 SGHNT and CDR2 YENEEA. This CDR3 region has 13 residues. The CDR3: CASSLSTIQPQHF. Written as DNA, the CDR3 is TGTGCCAGCAGCTTATCGACAATTCAGCCCCAGCATTTT.

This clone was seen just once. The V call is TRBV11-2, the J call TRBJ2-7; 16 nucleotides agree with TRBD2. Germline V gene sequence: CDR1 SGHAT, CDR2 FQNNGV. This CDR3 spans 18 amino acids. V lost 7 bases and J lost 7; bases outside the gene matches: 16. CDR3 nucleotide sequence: TGTGCCAGCAAAAAAAAGGGACTAGCGGGAGGGAACTTCGGGGAGCAGTACTTC. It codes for CASKKKGLAGGNFGEQYF.

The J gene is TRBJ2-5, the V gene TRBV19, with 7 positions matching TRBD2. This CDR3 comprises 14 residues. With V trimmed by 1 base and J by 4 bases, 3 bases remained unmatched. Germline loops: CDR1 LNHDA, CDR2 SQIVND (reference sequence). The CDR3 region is CASSIGGTTETQYF. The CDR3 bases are TGTGCCAGTAGTATAGGGGGGACTACAGAGACCCAGTACTTC.

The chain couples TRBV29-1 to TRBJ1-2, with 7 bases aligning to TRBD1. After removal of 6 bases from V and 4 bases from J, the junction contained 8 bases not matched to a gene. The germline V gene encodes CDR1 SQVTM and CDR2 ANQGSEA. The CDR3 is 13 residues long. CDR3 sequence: CSVDRQGSYGYTF. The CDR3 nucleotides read TGCAGCGTCGATAGACAGGGTAGCTATGGCTACACCTTC.

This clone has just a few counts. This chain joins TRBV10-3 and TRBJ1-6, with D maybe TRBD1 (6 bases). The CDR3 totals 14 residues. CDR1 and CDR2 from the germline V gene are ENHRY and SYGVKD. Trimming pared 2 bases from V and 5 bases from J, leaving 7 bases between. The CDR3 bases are TGTGCCATCAGTGAGCGGACAGATAATTCACCCCTCCACTTT. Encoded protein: CAISERTDNSPLHF.

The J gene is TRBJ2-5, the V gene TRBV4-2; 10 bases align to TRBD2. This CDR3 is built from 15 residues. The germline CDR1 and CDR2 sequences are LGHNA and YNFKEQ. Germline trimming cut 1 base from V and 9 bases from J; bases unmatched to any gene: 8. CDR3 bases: TGTGCCAGCAGCCAAGGGGCTAGCGGGAGAGGGCCCCAGTACTTC. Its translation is CASSQGASGRGPQYF.

Written as DNA, the CDR3 is TGTGCCAGCAGCTCCGGACTGGGCGTAGATGAGCAGTTCTTC. Its protein is CASSSGLGVDEQFF. The chain links TRBV7-2 to TRBJ2-1; possibly TRBD2 for D (5 bases). CDR1 and CDR2 from the germline V gene are SGHTA and FQGNSA. The V end lost 4 bases, the J end lost 8 bases, and 15 bases lay between the germline ends. The CDR3 spans 14 residues.

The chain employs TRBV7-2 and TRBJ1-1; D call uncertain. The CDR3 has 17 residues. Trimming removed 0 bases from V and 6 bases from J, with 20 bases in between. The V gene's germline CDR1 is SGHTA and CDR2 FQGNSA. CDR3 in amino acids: CASSLALSRLPGSEAFF. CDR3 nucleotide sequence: TGTGCCAGCAGCTTAGCGTTATCGAGGCTTCCGGGTTCTGAAGCTTTCTTT.

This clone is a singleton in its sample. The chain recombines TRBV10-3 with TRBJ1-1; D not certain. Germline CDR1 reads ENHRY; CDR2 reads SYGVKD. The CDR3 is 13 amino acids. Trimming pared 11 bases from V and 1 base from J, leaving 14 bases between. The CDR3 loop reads CAATREGNTEAFF. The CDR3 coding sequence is TGTGCCGCCACCCGGGAAGGGAACACTGAAGCTTTCTTT.

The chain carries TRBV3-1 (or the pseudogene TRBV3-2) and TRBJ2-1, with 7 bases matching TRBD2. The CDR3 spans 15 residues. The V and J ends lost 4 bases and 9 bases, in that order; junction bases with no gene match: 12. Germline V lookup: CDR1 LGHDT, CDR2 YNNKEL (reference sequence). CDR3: CASSLSGREGGEQFF. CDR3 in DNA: TGTGCCAGCAGCCTCTCAGGGAGGGAGGGCGGTGAGCAGTTCTTC.

The CDR3 region is CATDQGGEQYF. The CDR3 DNA reads as TGTGCCACCGATCAGGGGGGCGAGCAGTACTTC. The J gene is TRBJ2-7, the V gene TRBV11-3; weak D call: TRBD1 (7 bases). Between the trimmed V and J ends, which lost 10 bases and 6 bases, there was a span of 13 bases. The CDR3 extends over 11 amino acids. From germline, CDR1 is SGHNT and CDR2 YENEEA.

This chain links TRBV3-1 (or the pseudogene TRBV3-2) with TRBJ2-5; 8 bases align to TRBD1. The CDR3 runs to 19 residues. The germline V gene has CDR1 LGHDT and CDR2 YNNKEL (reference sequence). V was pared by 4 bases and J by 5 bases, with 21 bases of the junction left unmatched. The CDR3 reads CASSPRMTGVLLPRETQYF. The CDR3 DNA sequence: TGTGCCAGCAGCCCTAGAATGACAGGGGTTCTACTCCCACGGGAGACCCAGTACTTC.